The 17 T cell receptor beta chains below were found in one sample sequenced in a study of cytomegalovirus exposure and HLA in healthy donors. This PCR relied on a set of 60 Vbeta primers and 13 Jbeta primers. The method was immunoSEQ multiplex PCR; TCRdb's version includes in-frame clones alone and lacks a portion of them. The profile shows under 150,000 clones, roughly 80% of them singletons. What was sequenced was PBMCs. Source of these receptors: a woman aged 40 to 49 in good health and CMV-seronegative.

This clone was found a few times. CDR3 amino acids: CASTLFLAGTGELFF. CDR3 DNA: TGTGCCAGCACTTTATTTCTAGCCGGCACCGGGGAGCTGTTTTTT. The J gene is TRBJ2-2, the V gene TRBV2; D possibly corresponds to TRBD2 (5 bases). Trimming shortened V by 7 bases and J by 4 bases, and 16 bases separated the two germline ends. This CDR3 region has 15 residues. CDR1 and CDR2 from the germline V gene are SNHLY and FYNNEI.

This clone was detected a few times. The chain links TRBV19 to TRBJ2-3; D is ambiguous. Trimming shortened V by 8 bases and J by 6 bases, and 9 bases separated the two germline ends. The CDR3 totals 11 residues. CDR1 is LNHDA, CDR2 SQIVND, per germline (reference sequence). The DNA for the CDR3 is TGTGCCAGTGGAATGGAGGATACGCAGTATTTT. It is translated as CASGMEDTQYF.

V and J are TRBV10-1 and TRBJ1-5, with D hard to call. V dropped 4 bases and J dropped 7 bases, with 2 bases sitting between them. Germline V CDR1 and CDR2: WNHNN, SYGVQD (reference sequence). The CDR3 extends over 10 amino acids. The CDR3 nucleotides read TGCGCCAGCAGTGTACAGCCCCAGCATTTT. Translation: CASSVQPQHF.

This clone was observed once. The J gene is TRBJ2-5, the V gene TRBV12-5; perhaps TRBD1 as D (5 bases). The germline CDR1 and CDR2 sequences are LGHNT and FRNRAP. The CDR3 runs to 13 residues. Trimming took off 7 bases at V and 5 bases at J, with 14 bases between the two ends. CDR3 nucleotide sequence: TGTGCTAGTGCCCAAGCTGGGGCCGAGACCCAGTACTTC. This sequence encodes CASAQAGAETQYF.

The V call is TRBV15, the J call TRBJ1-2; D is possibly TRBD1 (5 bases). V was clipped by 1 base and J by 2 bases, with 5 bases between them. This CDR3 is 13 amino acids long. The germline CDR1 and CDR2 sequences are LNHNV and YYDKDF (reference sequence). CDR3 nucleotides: TGTGCCACCAGCAGAGGGGGCAACTATGGCTACACCTTC. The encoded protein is CATSRGGNYGYTF.

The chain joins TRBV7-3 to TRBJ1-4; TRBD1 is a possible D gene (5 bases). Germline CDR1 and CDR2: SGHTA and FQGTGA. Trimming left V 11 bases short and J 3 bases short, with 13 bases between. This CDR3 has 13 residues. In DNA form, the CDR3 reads TGTGCCGAGATGCGGGGGGCTAATGAAAAACTGTTTTTT. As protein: CAEMRGANEKLFF.

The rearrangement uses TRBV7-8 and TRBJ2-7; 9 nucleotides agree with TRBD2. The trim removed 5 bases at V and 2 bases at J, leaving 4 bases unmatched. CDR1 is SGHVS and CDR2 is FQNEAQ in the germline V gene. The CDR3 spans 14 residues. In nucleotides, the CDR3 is TGTGCCAGCAGCCTGACTAGCGGTACCTACGAGCAGTACTTC. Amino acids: CASSLTSGTYEQYF.

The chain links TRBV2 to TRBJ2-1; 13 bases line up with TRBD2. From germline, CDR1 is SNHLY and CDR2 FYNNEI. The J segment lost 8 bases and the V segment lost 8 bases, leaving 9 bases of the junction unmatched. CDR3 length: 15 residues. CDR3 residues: CASARLAGGPDEQFF. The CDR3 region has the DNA TGTGCCAGCGCCAGACTAGCGGGGGGCCCCGATGAGCAGTTCTTC. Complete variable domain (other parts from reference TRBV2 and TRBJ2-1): EPEVTQTPSHQVTQMGQEVILRCVPISNHLYFYWYRQILGQKVEFLVSFYNNEISEKSEIFDDQFSVERPDGSNFTLKIRSTKLEDSAMYFCASARLAGGPDEQFFGPGTRLTVL.

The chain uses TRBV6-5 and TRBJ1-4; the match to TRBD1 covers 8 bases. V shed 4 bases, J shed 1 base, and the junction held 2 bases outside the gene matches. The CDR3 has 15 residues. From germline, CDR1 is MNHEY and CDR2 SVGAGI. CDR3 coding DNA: TGTGCCAGCAGTTTCACAGGGGGAACTAATGAAAAACTGTTTTTT. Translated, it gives CASSFTGGTNEKLFF.

CDR3 sequence: CATNPDRYNQPQHF. The CDR3, as DNA: TGTGCCACCAACCCGGACAGATATAATCAGCCCCAGCATTTT. This chain links TRBV15 with TRBJ1-5; a possible D gene is TRBD1 (6 bases). The V gene's germline CDR1 is LNHNV and CDR2 YYDKDF (reference sequence). CDR3 size: 14 residues. V was shortened by 7 bases and J by 4 bases, with 14 bases between the two germline ends.

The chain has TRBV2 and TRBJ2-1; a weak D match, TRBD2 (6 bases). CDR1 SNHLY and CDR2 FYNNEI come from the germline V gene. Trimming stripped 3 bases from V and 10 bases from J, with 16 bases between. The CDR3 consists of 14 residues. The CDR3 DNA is TGTGCCAGCAGTGATATGGGAGGCCGAGGCGAGCAGTTCTTC. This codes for CASSDMGGRGEQFF.

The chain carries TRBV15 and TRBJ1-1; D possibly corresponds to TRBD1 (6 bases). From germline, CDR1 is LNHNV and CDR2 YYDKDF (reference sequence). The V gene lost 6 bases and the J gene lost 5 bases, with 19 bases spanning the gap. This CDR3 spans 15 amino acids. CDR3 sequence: CATRGGTSVWTEAFF. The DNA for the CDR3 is TGTGCCACCAGAGGGGGTACCTCGGTGTGGACTGAAGCTTTCTTT.

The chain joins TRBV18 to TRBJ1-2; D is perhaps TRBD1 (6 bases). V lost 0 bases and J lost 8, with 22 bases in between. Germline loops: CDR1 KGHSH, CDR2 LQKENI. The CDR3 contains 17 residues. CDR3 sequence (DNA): TGTGCCAGCTCACCACCGGCAGGGGCTACCCCTATGTCGGGCTACACCTTC. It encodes CASSPPAGATPMSGYTF.

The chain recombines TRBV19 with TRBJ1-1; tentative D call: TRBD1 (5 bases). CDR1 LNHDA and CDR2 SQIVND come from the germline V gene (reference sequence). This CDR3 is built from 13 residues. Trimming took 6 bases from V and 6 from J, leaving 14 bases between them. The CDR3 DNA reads TGTGCCAGTAGCGCGGGGCGTTGGGCTGAAGCTTTCTTT. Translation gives CASSAGRWAEAFF.

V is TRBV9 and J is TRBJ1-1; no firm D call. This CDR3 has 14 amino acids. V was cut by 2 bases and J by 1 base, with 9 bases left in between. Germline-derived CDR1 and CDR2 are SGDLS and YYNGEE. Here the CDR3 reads CASSVGMANTEAFF. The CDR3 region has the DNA TGTGCCAGCAGCGTCGGGATGGCGAACACTGAAGCTTTCTTT.

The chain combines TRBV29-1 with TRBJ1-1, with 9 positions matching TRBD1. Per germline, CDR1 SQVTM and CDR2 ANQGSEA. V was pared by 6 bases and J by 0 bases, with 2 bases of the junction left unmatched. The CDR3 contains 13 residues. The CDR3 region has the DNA TGCAGCGTCGGGACAGGGCTGAACACTGAAGCTTTCTTT. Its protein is CSVGTGLNTEAFF.

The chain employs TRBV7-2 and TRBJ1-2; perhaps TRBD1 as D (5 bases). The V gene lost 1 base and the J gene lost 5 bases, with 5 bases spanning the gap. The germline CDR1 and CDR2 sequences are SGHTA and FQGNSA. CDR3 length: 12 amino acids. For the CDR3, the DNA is TGTGCCAGCAGCTTAGAGGGGTATGGCTACACCTTC. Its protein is CASSLEGYGYTF.